This TCR beta chain was documented in a study of tumor-infiltrating lymphocytes in glioblastoma multiforme. Multiple V-beta primers and a C-beta primer amplified TCRB from RNA. In TCRdb, the multiplex PCR reads were re-called with MiXCR into one record per CDR3 protein. The data contain more than 13,000 distinct CDR3 sequences, approximately 71% of them singletons. The length of the CDR3 is 12 residues. Trimming stripped 0 bases from V and 12 bases from J, with 12 bases between. Germline values: CDR1 GTSNPN, CDR2 SVGIG (reference sequence). This clonotype is judged medium-sized. This receptor was taken from a male donor with glioblastoma. The source material was brain tumor tissue. The chain joins TRBV30 to TRBJ2-1; no clear D gene. CDR3 loop: CAWSVRELVQFF. The CDR3 nucleotides are TGTGCCTGGAGTGTACGTGAATTGGTGCAGTTCTTC. Together with reference TRBV30 and TRBJ2-1, the CDR3 gives the full variable domain: SQTIHQWPATLVQPVGSPLSLECTVEGTSNPNLYWYRQAAGRGLQLLFYSVGIGQISSEVPQNLSASRPQDRQFILSSKKLLLSDSGFYLCAWSVRELVQFFGPGTRLTVL.